The 17 T cell receptor beta chains below were found in one sample sequenced in a study of CD8+ T cells in alopecia areata. cDNA prepared by RNA extraction and subsequent reverse transcription served as the template for sequencing. The table came from immunoSEQ multiplex PCR; TCRdb's copy has only in-frame clones and leaves some out. This repertoire shows more than 95,000 clones, around two fifths found once; its top ten account for roughly 3.3%. Sequenced material: CD4+ T cells sorted from blood. Source of these receptors: a human donor with alopecia areata.

The CDR3 DNA is TGTGCCAGCAGCTTAGCTCCAGGGGGCGCGTCTGGGGCCAACGTCCTGACTTTC. Its protein is CASSLAPGGASGANVLTF. The chain employs TRBV7-2 and TRBJ2-6; TRBD1 matches 8 bases. The CDR3 extends over 18 amino acids. Germline V gene sequence: CDR1 SGHTA, CDR2 FQGNSA. The V gene end was trimmed by 0 bases and the J gene end by 1 base; junction bases not matched to a gene: 5.

This clone has only a few counts. V gene TRBV2 combines with J gene TRBJ2-7, with a possible D match to TRBD2 (5 bases). With 3 bases removed from V and 0 bases from J, the gap between germline ends came to 15 bases. This CDR3 spans 16 amino acids. Germline V gene lookup returns CDR1 SNHLY and CDR2 FYNNEI. CDR3 sequence reads: CASSDGLARYSYEQYF. In DNA form, the CDR3 reads TGTGCCAGCAGTGATGGACTGGCGCGGTACTCCTACGAGCAGTACTTC.

This chain joins TRBV29-1 and TRBJ1-1; no reliable D call. The CDR3 is 10 residues long. Trimming removed 4 bases at V and 11 bases at J, with 11 bases between. CDR1 and CDR2 from the germline V gene are SQVTM and ANQGSEA. In DNA form, the CDR3 reads TGCAGCGTTGGGTCCTCAGCGGCTTTCTTT. Translated, it gives CSVGSSAAFF. Based on the CDR3 plus reference TRBV29-1 and TRBJ1-1, the full variable domain is SAVISQKPSRDICQRGTSLTIQCQVDSQVTMMFWYRQQPGQSLTLIATANQGSEATYESGFVIDKFPISRPNLTFSTLTVSNMSPEDSSIYLCSVGSSAAFFGQGTRLTVV.

The chain is built from TRBV5-1 and TRBJ2-3, with TRBD2 matching over 14 bases. Trimming cost V 4 bases and J 4 bases; bases outside gene matches: 5. Germline V CDR1 and CDR2: SGHRS, YFSETQ. The CDR3 runs 16 residues. The CDR3 sequence is CASSPGLAGAPDTQYF. CDR3 in DNA: TGCGCCAGCAGCCCGGGACTAGCGGGGGCCCCAGATACGCAGTATTTT.

This rearrangement joins TRBV2 to TRBJ2-1; 12 bases are shared with TRBD2. Germline values: CDR1 SNHLY, CDR2 FYNNEI. The CDR3 sequence is 15 residues long. V was pared by 6 bases and J by 10 bases, with 10 bases of the junction left unmatched. This chain's CDR3 is CASSDPSGRAHEQFF. CDR3 bases: TGTGCCAGCAGCGACCCTAGCGGGAGGGCCCACGAGCAGTTCTTC.

The chain carries TRBV2 and TRBJ2-3; a weak D match, TRBD1 (6 bases). V gave up 8 bases and J gave up 4 bases, with 13 bases separating them. The CDR3 is 13 residues long. CDR1 SNHLY and CDR2 FYNNEI come from the germline V gene. The CDR3 is CASGDRLPDTQYF. In DNA form, the CDR3 reads TGTGCCAGCGGCGACAGGTTACCAGATACGCAGTATTTT.

Only a few counts were recorded for this clone. At one of its ends the junction is not consistent with the germline gene, which may arise from a read error. V and J are TRBV7-9 and TRBJ1-1; D uncertain. Germline V gives CDR1 SEHNR, CDR2 FQNEAQ (reference sequence). The CDR3 has 12 amino acids. CDR3 region: CASSQVPGLAFF. CDR3 sequence (DNA): TGCGCCAGCAGCCAAGTGCCCGGGTTGGCTTTCTTT.

V and J are TRBV14 and TRBJ2-6; D unclear. The germline V gene encodes CDR1 SGHDN and CDR2 FVKESK. Trimming removed 4 bases from V and 2 bases from J, with 9 bases in between. The CDR3 covers 15 residues. In nucleotides, the CDR3 is TGTGCCAGCAGCCCGCCAAACGCTGGGGCCAACGTCCTGACTTTC. It codes for CASSPPNAGANVLTF.

The chain couples TRBV30 to TRBJ1-5, with a weak D call TRBD1 (5 bases). Germline V gives CDR1 GTSNPN, CDR2 SVGIG (reference sequence). The CDR3 length is 15 residues. Deletions cut 3 bases from V and 2 bases from J, with 14 bases between. The CDR3 region is CAWSPLGGGNQPQHF. As DNA, the CDR3 is TGTGCCTGGAGCCCCCTCGGGGGAGGCAATCAGCCCCAGCATTTT.

This clone was observed a single time. The chain uses TRBV5-1 and TRBJ2-7, with D perhaps TRBD2 (6 bases). V was trimmed by 2 bases and J by 6 bases, leaving 9 bases between them. CDR3 size: 12 residues. CDR1 and CDR2 (germline): SGHRS, YFSETQ. The DNA for the CDR3 is TGCGCCAGCAGCTTCCAGGGAGGCGAGCAGTACTTC. Its protein product is CASSFQGGEQYF.

This clone was seen a handful of times. The chain carries TRBV29-1 and TRBJ2-5, with D perhaps matching TRBD1 or TRBD2 (5 bases each). This CDR3 is 17 amino acids long. With 6 bases removed from V and 1 base from J, the gap between germline ends came to 24 bases. The germline V gene has CDR1 SQVTM and CDR2 ANQGSEA. The DNA for the CDR3 is TGCAGCGTAGCGGCCAGGGAAGGGTGGTTGTTCCAAGAGACCCAGTACTTC. This sequence encodes CSVAAREGWLFQETQYF.

This clone appeared a few times. The CDR3 DNA reads as TGCAGTGCTAGAGAAGACAGCCACCAGTTCTTC. This gives the protein CSAREDSHQFF. V and J are TRBV20-1 and TRBJ2-1; possible D gene TRBD1, 5 bases. The CDR3 is made up of 11 amino acids. The V and J ends lost 0 bases and 13 bases respectively, with 10 bases between them. The germline V gene encodes CDR1 DFQATT and CDR2 SNEGSKA (reference sequence).

This clone has more than one count but fewer than ten. Likely a read error: the CDR3 ends without its conserved phenylalanine or tryptophan. The DNA is left out, because the CDR3 cannot be placed on it with certainty; the CDR3 is given as TCRdb lists it. The chain joins TRBV30 to TRBJ2-7; the table's D call, TRBD2, has no DNA check behind it. CDR1 is GTSNPN and CDR2 is SVGIG in the germline V gene (reference sequence). Inclusive of both ends, the CDR3 amounts to 12 amino acids. This chain's CDR3 is CAWSYRGGQVSI.

This clone was counted a few times. V usage is TRBV28 and J usage is TRBJ2-7; no reliable D call. Trimming stripped 3 bases from V and 9 bases from J, with 12 bases between. The CDR3 covers 12 residues. CDR1 is MDHEN and CDR2 is SYDVKM in the germline V gene. CDR3 residues: CASSLILGGQYF. In DNA form, the CDR3 reads TGTGCCAGCAGTTTGATCCTCGGCGGGCAGTACTTC.

This clone has just a few counts. This sequence joins TRBV7-2 and TRBJ2-3; the D gene is possibly TRBD2 (6 bases). Germline V lookup: CDR1 SGHTA, CDR2 FQGNSA. The CDR3 contains 15 residues. Trimming cost V 5 bases and J 4 bases, with 16 bases left between them. The CDR3 DNA reads TGTGCCAGCAGCCCCTTGGGGGGTAATCCAGATACGCAGTATTTT. It translates to CASSPLGGNPDTQYF.

This clone came up a few times. This sequence joins TRBV4-3 and TRBJ1-2, with D hard to call. The germline V gene encodes CDR1 LGHNA and CDR2 YSLEER. Trimming removed 4 bases at V and 1 base at J, with 7 bases between. The CDR3 is 13 residues long. In nucleotides, the CDR3 is TGCGCCAGCAGCCCGGACCTTAACTATGGCTACACCTTC. Protein product: CASSPDLNYGYTF.

V and J are TRBV5-1 and TRBJ2-5; 9 positions match TRBD1. The J call may be incorrect, as the DNA end agrees better with TRBJ2-7. Germline V gene sequence: CDR1 SGHRS, CDR2 YFSETQ. This CDR3 is built from 14 residues. The CDR3 region is CASSSGTGSDEQYF. In DNA, the CDR3 is TGCGCCAGCAGCTCCGGGACAGGGAGCGACGAGCAGTACTTC.